The T cell receptor (beta chain) under discussion was sequenced for a study of blood T cell repertoires in COVID-19. V lost 4 bases, J lost 4 bases, and 7 bases stayed unmatched. Germline V gene sequence: CDR1 MGHRA, CDR2 YSYEKL. CDR3 length equals 14 residues. The assay was immunoSEQ multiplex PCR, and TCRdb's table has in-frame clones only and misses some. The profile covers 150,000 to 200,000 clones, with about 83% appearing a single time and approximately 1.4% taken by the ten largest. The clonotype was recovered from a human donor in a cohort sampled during active COVID-19. Sample: peripheral blood. The chain recombines TRBV4-1 with TRBJ2-7; 7 bases align to TRBD2. DNA for the CDR3: TGCGCCAGCAGCCCACCGGGACTACAATACGAGCAGTACTTC. This encodes CASSPPGLQYEQYF.